The following is a T cell receptor (beta chain) sequence with its context. The target antigen is unknown. These data come from a study of T cell responses to AZD1222 COVID-19 vaccine. Assay used: immunoSEQ multiplex PCR; TCRdb lists only in-frame clones, some missing. The table lists under 200,000 clones, 88% of them singletons. Findings and caveats of the study: Targets within unmutated variant regions were reportedly found for nearly half of spike-specific TCRs. White British donors predominated, females outnumbered males, and clonal diversity was possibly underestimated. With dominance at 160-218 and 743-854, vaccine-associated CD4 TCRs spanned spike. Increases in Spike-specific TCR breadth and depth were seen after two AZD1222 doses.

The receptor's source is an adult in good health. The sequenced sample was peripheral blood, obtained on day 0 of AZD1222 vaccination.

For the CDR3, the DNA is TGTGCCAGCAGCCTGGACAGGGGGCGGATAAAGACCCAGTACTTC. This gives the protein CASSLDRGRIKTQYF. This chain links TRBV27 with TRBJ2-5, with 11 bases aligning to TRBD1. After removal of 6 bases from V and 6 bases from J, the junction contained 9 bases not matched to a gene. Germline V lookup: CDR1 MNHEY, CDR2 SMNVEV (reference sequence). The CDR3 length is 15 residues.